This T cell receptor beta chain was profiled in a study of glioma-infiltrating T cells after dendritic cell vaccination. Study-wide background: Samples are from glioblastoma patients in Phase I and II dendritic cell vaccine trials. Monocyte-derived dendritic cells, cultured approximately 7 days with IL-4 and GM-CSF, were pulsed with autologous tumor lysate.

This clone was recorded once. Germline CDR1 SNHLY, CDR2 FYNNEI. The CDR3 covers 11 residues. V lost 10 bases, J lost 8 bases, and 14 bases lay in between. Only patients with spare fresh-frozen tumor and over two years of follow-up were included. Input was approximately 2.2 ug genomic DNA, or all available if less. Only in-frame clones appear in the TCRdb table, and some are missing; sequencing was by immunoSEQ multiplex PCR. Of approximately 82,000 clones listed, roughly 90% are singletons. The sequence was obtained from a human donor with glioblastoma. The chain recombines TRBV2 with TRBJ1-2; possibly TRBD1 for D (5 bases). Here the sequenced sample was blood, taken before dendritic cell vaccination. The CDR3 DNA follows: TGTGCCACGAGTCTGGGGGGGGGCTACACCTTC. This gives the protein CATSLGGGYTF.